The 27 T cell receptor beta chains listed next were all sequenced from one sample in a study of blood T cell repertoires in COVID-19. Measured with immunoSEQ multiplex PCR; TCRdb has only the in-frame clones, and not every one. The table shows 400,000 to 500,000 clones, with more than 70% occurring only once. The material sequenced was PBMCs or T cells enriched from blood (not recorded which). Receptor source: a woman between 18 and 30 years old who had been exposed to COVID-19.

The chain joins TRBV2 to TRBJ2-5; D is undetermined. V was clipped by 4 bases and J by 6 bases, with 9 bases between them. The CDR3 has 12 residues. Germline-derived CDR1 and CDR2 are SNHLY and FYNNEI. Here the CDR3 DNA reads TGTGCCAGCAGTGCTATGTTCCAGACCCAGTACTTC. Protein product: CASSAMFQTQYF.

The gene calls are TRBV7-9 and TRBJ2-7; D is perhaps TRBD2 (5 bases). This CDR3 is 14 amino acids long. The germline gives CDR1 SEHNR, CDR2 FQNEAQ (reference sequence). V lost 5 bases and J lost 0, with 11 bases in between. CDR3 bases: TGTGCCAGCAGCCGAGGACTTCGCTCCTACGAGCAGTACTTC. The encoded protein is CASSRGLRSYEQYF.

This sequence joins TRBV10-3 and TRBJ1-4, with unresolved D. This CDR3 has 13 amino acids. Germline values: CDR1 ENHRY, CDR2 SYGVKD. V was clipped by 8 bases and J by 7 bases, with 14 bases between them. The CDR3 loop is CAIGRGYGEKLFF. CDR3 in DNA: TGTGCCATCGGCCGAGGGTACGGTGAAAAACTGTTTTTT.

In its sample, this clone was seen once. The rearrangement joins TRBV4-1 to TRBJ1-1, with D unclear. Germline values: CDR1 MGHRA, CDR2 YSYEKL. The CDR3 runs to 16 residues. Trimming took 1 base from V and 3 from J, leaving 15 bases between them. This CDR3 is CASSQGLGGWDTEAFF. In DNA, the CDR3 is TGCGCCAGCAGCCAAGGCCTGGGAGGGTGGGACACTGAAGCTTTCTTT.

This chain's CDR3 is CASSFPGETQYF. In nucleotides, the CDR3 is TGCGCCAGCAGCTTCCCCGGGGAGACCCAGTACTTC. V is TRBV5-1 and J is TRBJ2-5; D is uncertain. Per the germline V gene, CDR1 is SGHRS and CDR2 is YFSETQ. The CDR3 extends over 12 amino acids. The V and J ends lost 2 bases and 5 bases respectively, with 7 bases between them.

This CDR3 reads CASTTGQGFYEQYF. CDR3 coding DNA: TGTGCCAGCACCACGGGACAGGGTTTCTACGAGCAGTACTTC. The J gene is TRBJ2-7, the V gene TRBV7-9; 9 positions agree with TRBD1. V trimming: 7 bases; J trimming: 3 bases; junction bases outside the gene matches: 7. Per germline, CDR1 SEHNR and CDR2 FQNEAQ (reference sequence). The CDR3 extends over 14 amino acids.

The chain joins TRBV30 to TRBJ1-5; TRBD1 matches at 7 bases. Germline loops: CDR1 GTSNPN, CDR2 SVGIG (reference sequence). Losses at the gene ends were 5 bases for V and 1 base for J; bases not matched to a gene: 2. CDR3 size: 13 residues. The CDR3 sequence is CAWGDRSNQPQHF. In DNA, the CDR3 is TGTGCCTGGGGGGACAGAAGCAATCAGCCCCAGCATTTT.

This chain links TRBV7-8 with TRBJ2-1, with 11 positions matching TRBD2. Germline V CDR1 and CDR2: SGHVS, FQNEAQ. The CDR3 is 16 amino acids. V trimming: 0 bases; J trimming: 7 bases; junction bases outside the gene matches: 5. CDR3 loop: CASSLAPSGGLNEQFF. The CDR3 nucleotides are TGTGCCAGCAGCTTAGCTCCTAGCGGGGGGCTGAATGAGCAGTTCTTC. Full variable domain (rest looked up from reference TRBV7-8 and TRBJ2-1): GAGVSQSPRYKVAKRGQDVALRCDPISGHVSLFWYQQALGQGPEFLTYFQNEAQLDKSGLPSDRFFAERPEGSVSTLKIQRTQQEDSAVYLCASSLAPSGGLNEQFFGPGTRLTVL.

The gene calls are TRBV28 and TRBJ1-5; D uncertain. CDR1 and CDR2 (germline): MDHEN, SYDVKM. The CDR3 runs 15 residues. Trimming took off 3 bases at V and 0 bases at J, with 9 bases between the two ends. The CDR3 protein is CASSFELGSNQPQHF. The DNA for the CDR3 is TGTGCCAGCAGTTTTGAGCTAGGTAGCAATCAGCCCCAGCATTTT. The whole variable domain, remainder taken from reference TRBV28 and TRBJ1-5, is DVKVTQSSRYLVKRTGEKVFLECVQDMDHENMFWYRQDPGLGLRLIYFSYDVKMKEKGDIPEGYSVSREKKERFSLILESASTNQTSMYLCASSFELGSNQPQHFGDGTRLSIL.

This rearrangement joins TRBV11-2 to TRBJ2-3; no definite D call. CDR1 is SGHAT and CDR2 is FQNNGV in the germline V gene. V lost 3 bases, J lost 0 bases, and 10 bases lay in between. CDR3 length equals 15 residues. This chain's CDR3 is CASSFYSTSTDTQYF. The CDR3 DNA follows: TGTGCCAGCAGCTTTTACTCCACTAGCACAGATACGCAGTATTTT.

This clone was detected only once. CDR3 amino acids: CASSRDRKYNSPLHF. For the CDR3, the DNA is TGTGCCAGCAGCAGGGACAGGAAATATAATTCACCCCTCCACTTT. The chain combines TRBV21-1 with TRBJ1-6; the table calls TRBD1, which could not be checked here. TRBV21-1 has pseudogene status. The CDR3 length is 15 residues.

V and J are TRBV7-3 and TRBJ1-1; 8 bases map to TRBD1. V shed 5 bases, J shed 3 bases, and the junction held 8 bases outside the gene matches. Germline V gene data show CDR1 as SGHTA and CDR2 as FQGTGA. The CDR3 is 15 amino acids. The CDR3 DNA is TGTGCCAGCAGCCCACGACAGGGGCTCGACACTGAAGCTTTCTTT. It translates to CASSPRQGLDTEAFF.

The chain uses TRBV7-9 and TRBJ1-6; TRBD1 might be the D (6 bases). V gave up 1 base and J gave up 11 bases, with 12 bases separating them. The CDR3 totals 14 residues. The germline V gene encodes CDR1 SEHNR and CDR2 FQNEAQ (reference sequence). The CDR3 reads CASSLVQGETPLHF. For the CDR3, the DNA is TGTGCCAGCAGCTTAGTACAGGGAGAAACACCCCTCCACTTT.

This rearrangement joins TRBV7-2 to TRBJ1-1, with 8 bases matching TRBD1. Per germline, CDR1 SGHTA and CDR2 FQGNSA. The CDR3 length is 15 residues. V lost 2 bases, J lost 4 bases, and 6 bases stayed unmatched. The CDR3 spells CASSLTRGLGTEAFF. CDR3 in DNA: TGTGCCAGCAGCTTAACCAGGGGGCTGGGCACTGAAGCTTTCTTT.

The chain links TRBV30 to TRBJ1-4; TRBD1 agrees at 9 bases. Germline loops: CDR1 GTSNPN, CDR2 SVGIG (reference sequence). The trim removed 6 bases at V and 0 bases at J, leaving 8 bases unmatched. The CDR3 runs to 16 residues. The CDR3 DNA follows: TGTGCCTGCGTAAGGACAGGGGACACAACTAATGAAAAACTGTTTTTT. This encodes CACVRTGDTTNEKLFF.

This chain uses TRBV12-3 or TRBV12-4 with TRBJ2-5; D perhaps matches TRBD2 (5 bases). The ends were cut back, 6 bases at V and 2 bases at J, with 10 bases in the middle. The CDR3 covers 13 residues. The CDR3 loop reads CASREVGQETQYF. CDR3 nucleotides: TGTGCCAGCAGGGAGGTTGGTCAAGAGACCCAGTACTTC.

This chain connects TRBV11-3 to TRBJ2-3; tentative D call: TRBD1 (7 bases). Trimming cost V 4 bases and J 5 bases, with 10 bases left between them. The CDR3 loop spans 13 amino acids. Germline V lookup: CDR1 SGHNT, CDR2 YENEEA. The DNA of the CDR3 is TGTGCCAGCAGCTCCCAGGGGGGAGATACGCAGTATTTT. It encodes CASSSQGGDTQYF.

The rearrangement uses TRBV18 and TRBJ1-4; TRBD1 might be the D (5 bases). V lost 6 bases, J lost 6 bases, and 14 bases lay in between. Germline V gene lookup returns CDR1 KGHSH and CDR2 LQKENI. The CDR3 is made up of 14 amino acids. The CDR3 protein is CASSSDKGHEKLFF. The CDR3 nucleotides read TGTGCCAGCTCCTCGGACAAGGGTCATGAAAAACTGTTTTTT.

The chain combines TRBV28 with TRBJ2-5, with a possible D match to TRBD2 (6 bases). Germline loops: CDR1 MDHEN, CDR2 SYDVKM. Deletions cut 5 bases from V and 4 bases from J, with 14 bases between. CDR3 length: 14 amino acids. The CDR3: CASSPTGGRETQYF. CDR3 in DNA: TGTGCCAGCAGTCCGACTGGGGGGAGAGAGACCCAGTACTTC.

On this clone itself: The sample holds other DNA sequences that translate to the same CDR3. This rearrangement joins TRBV27 to TRBJ2-5, with 10 nucleotides matching TRBD1. The CDR3 loop spans 14 amino acids. V lost 5 bases and J lost 4; bases outside the gene matches: 4. CDR1 and CDR2 from the germline V gene are MNHEY and SMNVEV (reference sequence). The CDR3 loop reads CASSPGQGGETQYF. The CDR3 coding sequence is TGTGCCAGCAGTCCTGGACAGGGGGGAGAGACCCAGTACTTC.

This clone was seen a single time. CDR3 protein: CASSWKAGGSGELFF. CDR3 coding DNA: TGTGCCAGCAGTTGGAAAGCGGGAGGGTCCGGGGAGCTGTTTTTT. V and J are TRBV27 and TRBJ2-2; TRBD2 agrees at 10 bases. The CDR3 is made up of 15 amino acids. V shed 4 bases, J shed 6 bases, and the junction held 5 bases outside the gene matches. CDR1 MNHEY and CDR2 SMNVEV come from the germline V gene (reference sequence).

The rearrangement joins TRBV29-1 to TRBJ1-4; D is possibly TRBD1 (6 bases). The CDR3 covers 17 residues. CDR1 and CDR2 (germline): SQVTM, ANQGSEA. With 6 bases removed from V and 3 bases from J, the gap between germline ends came to 23 bases. The CDR3 loop reads CSVLRDTGLIANEKLFF. CDR3 sequence (DNA): TGCAGCGTCCTCCGGGACACAGGGCTTATAGCTAATGAAAAACTGTTTTTT.

The chain uses TRBV7-9 and TRBJ2-5; D may be TRBD1 (5 bases). V gave up 5 bases and J gave up 5 bases, with 12 bases separating them. The CDR3 consists of 13 residues. CDR1 is SEHNR, CDR2 FQNEAQ, per germline (reference sequence). In DNA form, the CDR3 reads TGTGCCAGCAGCCCGCAGGGTACGGAGACCCAGTACTTC. Protein product: CASSPQGTETQYF.

V and J are TRBV3-1 (or the pseudogene TRBV3-2) and TRBJ2-6; D call uncertain. Looked up from germline, CDR1 is LGHDT and CDR2 is YNNKEL (reference sequence). V dropped 1 base and J dropped 2 bases, with 9 bases sitting between them. The CDR3 consists of 16 residues. The CDR3 sequence: CASSQVRAPGANVLTF. CDR3 nucleotides: TGTGCCAGCAGCCAAGTTCGAGCCCCTGGGGCCAACGTCCTGACTTTC.

The chain joins TRBV28 to TRBJ1-5, with TRBD1 matching 9 bases. The CDR3 sequence is 16 residues long. The V gene end was trimmed by 5 bases and the J gene end by 7 bases; junction bases not matched to a gene: 12. Germline V CDR1 and CDR2: MDHEN, SYDVKM. The CDR3 protein is CASSLRGTGKGQPQHF. CDR3 nucleotides: TGTGCCAGCAGTCTAAGGGGGACAGGGAAAGGCCAGCCCCAGCATTTT.

The chain links TRBV4-3 to TRBJ2-1; D is perhaps TRBD2 (6 bases). In germline, CDR1 is LGHNA, CDR2 YSLEER. V lost 3 bases to trimming and J lost 0 bases, with 12 bases between them. CDR3 length equals 16 residues. The CDR3: CASSQWRGYSYNEQFF. The CDR3 nucleotides read TGCGCCAGCAGCCAGTGGAGGGGATACTCCTACAATGAGCAGTTCTTC.

CDR3 protein: CATSDLGQEQGRNTGELFF. CDR3 nucleotide sequence: TGTGCCACCAGTGATTTGGGTCAGGAGCAGGGCCGGAACACCGGGGAGCTGTTTTTT. The V and J genes are TRBV24-1 and TRBJ2-2; a possible D gene is TRBD1 (5 bases). Germline CDR1 and CDR2: KGHDR and SFDVKD. The CDR3 covers 19 residues. V was shortened by 0 bases and J by 1 base, with 17 bases between the two germline ends.